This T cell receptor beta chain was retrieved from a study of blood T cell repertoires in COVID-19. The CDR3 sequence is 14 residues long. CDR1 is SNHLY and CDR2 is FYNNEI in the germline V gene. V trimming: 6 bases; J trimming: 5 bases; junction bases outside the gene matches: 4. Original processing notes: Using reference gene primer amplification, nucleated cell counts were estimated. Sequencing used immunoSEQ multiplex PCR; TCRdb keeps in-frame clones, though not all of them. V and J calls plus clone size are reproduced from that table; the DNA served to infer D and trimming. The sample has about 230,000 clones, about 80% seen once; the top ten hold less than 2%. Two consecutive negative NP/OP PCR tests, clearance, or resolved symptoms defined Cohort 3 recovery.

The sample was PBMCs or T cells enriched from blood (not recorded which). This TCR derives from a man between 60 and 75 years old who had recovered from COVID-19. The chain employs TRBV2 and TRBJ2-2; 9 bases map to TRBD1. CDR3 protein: CASSPGQGTGELFF. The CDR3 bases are TGTGCCAGCAGCCCGGGACAGGGAACCGGGGAGCTGTTTTTT.